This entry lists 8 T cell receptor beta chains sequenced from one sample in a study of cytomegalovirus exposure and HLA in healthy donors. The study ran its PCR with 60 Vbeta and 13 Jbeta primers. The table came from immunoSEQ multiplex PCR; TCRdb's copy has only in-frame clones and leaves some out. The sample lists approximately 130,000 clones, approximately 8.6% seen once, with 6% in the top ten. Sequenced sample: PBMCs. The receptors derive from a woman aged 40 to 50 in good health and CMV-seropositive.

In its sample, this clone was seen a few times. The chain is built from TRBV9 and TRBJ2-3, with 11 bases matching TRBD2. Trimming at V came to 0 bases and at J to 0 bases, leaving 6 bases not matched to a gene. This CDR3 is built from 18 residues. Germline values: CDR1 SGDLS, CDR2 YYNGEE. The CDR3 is CASSVGTSGGSSTDTQYF. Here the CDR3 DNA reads TGTGCCAGCAGCGTAGGAACTAGCGGGGGTTCTAGCACAGATACGCAGTATTTT.

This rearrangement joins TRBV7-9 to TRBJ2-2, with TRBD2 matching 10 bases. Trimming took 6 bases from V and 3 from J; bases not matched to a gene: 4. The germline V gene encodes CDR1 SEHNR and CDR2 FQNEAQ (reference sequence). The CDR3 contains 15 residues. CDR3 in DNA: TGTGCCAGCAGTCGGACTAGCGGAGACACCGGGGAGCTGTTTTTT. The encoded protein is CASSRTSGDTGELFF.

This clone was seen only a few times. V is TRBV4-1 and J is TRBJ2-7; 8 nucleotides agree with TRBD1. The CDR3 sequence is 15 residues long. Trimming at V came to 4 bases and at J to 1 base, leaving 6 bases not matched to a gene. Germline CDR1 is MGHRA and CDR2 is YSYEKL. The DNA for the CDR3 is TGCGCCAGCAGCCTTAGACAGGGGCCTTCCTACGAGCAGTACTTC. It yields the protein CASSLRQGPSYEQYF.

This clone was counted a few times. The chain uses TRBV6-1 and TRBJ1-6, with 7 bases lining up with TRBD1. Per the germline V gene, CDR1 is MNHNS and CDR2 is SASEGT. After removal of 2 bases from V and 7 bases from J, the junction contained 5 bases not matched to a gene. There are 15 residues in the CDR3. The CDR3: CASSELVRGNSPLHF. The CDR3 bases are TGTGCCAGCAGTGAATTAGTCAGGGGGAATTCACCCCTCCACTTT.

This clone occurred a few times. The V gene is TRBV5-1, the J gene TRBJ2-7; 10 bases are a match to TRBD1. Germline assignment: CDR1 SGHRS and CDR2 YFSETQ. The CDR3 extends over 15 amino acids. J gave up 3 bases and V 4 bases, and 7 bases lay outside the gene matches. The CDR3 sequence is CASSLVGTGDYEQYF. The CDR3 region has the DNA TGCGCCAGCAGCCTGGTTGGGACAGGGGACTACGAGCAGTACTTC.

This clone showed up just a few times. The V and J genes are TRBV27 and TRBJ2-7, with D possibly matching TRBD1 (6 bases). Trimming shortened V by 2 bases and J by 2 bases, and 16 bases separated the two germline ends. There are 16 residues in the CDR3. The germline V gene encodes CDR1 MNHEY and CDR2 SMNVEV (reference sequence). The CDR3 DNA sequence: TGTGCCAGCAGTTTAGTAGGACAGACAGCCACCTACGAGCAGTACTTC. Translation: CASSLVGQTATYEQYF.

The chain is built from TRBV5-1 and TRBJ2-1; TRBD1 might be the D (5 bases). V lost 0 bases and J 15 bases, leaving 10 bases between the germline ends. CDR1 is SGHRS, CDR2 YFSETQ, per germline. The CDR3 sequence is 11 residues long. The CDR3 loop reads CASSLAGMRFF. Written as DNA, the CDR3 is TGCGCCAGCAGCTTGGCAGGGATGCGGTTCTTC.

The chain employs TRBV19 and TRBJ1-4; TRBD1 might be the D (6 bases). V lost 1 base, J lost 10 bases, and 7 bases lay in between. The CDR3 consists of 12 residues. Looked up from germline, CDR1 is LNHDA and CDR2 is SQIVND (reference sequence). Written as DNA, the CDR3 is TGTGCCAGTAGTATAGGAGGGGGAAAACTGTTTTTT. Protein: CASSIGGGKLFF.